One sample yielded the 30 T cell receptor beta chains listed below, sequenced in a study of shared clonotypes between healthy human individuals. Measured with immunoSEQ multiplex PCR; TCRdb has only the in-frame clones, and not every one. The repertoire holds approximately 1.4 million clones, about 98% seen once, with approximately 0.44% in the top ten. Sequencing input: naive CD4+ T cells sorted from blood. The sample's subset: CD45RA+ positively selected. These receptor sequences come from a man younger than 40 in good health.

This clone was counted a single time. The V and J genes are TRBV4-3 and TRBJ1-3; D gene unclear. The germline gives CDR1 LGHNA, CDR2 YSLEER. The CDR3 extends over 18 amino acids. Trimming stripped 0 bases from V and 0 bases from J, with 15 bases between. The CDR3 reads CASSQDLSRSSSGNTIYF. The CDR3 coding sequence is TGCGCCAGCAGCCAAGATCTGAGTAGGTCGAGCTCTGGAAACACCATATATTTT.

On this clone itself: Other DNA sequences of this sample code for an identical CDR3. This rearrangement joins TRBV25-1 to TRBJ2-3; D is uncertain. The V gene's germline CDR1 is MGHDK and CDR2 SYGVNS. The CDR3 totals 13 residues. Trimming removed 4 bases from V and 1 base from J, with 6 bases in between. CDR3 protein: CASSVTGTDTQYF. The CDR3 region has the DNA TGTGCCAGCAGTGTAACCGGCACAGATACGCAGTATTTT.

This clone has just one count. The chain employs TRBV15 and TRBJ1-2, with unresolved D. V shed 0 bases and J shed 8 bases, with 10 bases lying between them. This CDR3 is built from 13 residues. Germline-derived CDR1 and CDR2 are LNHNV and YYDKDF (reference sequence). This CDR3 is CATSRDLTWGYTF. The CDR3 DNA follows: TGTGCCACCAGCAGAGATTTGACTTGGGGCTACACCTTC.

This clone was recorded only once. The chain has TRBV6-1 and TRBJ2-2; 8 bases align to TRBD1. Germline assignment: CDR1 MNHNS and CDR2 SASEGT. V trimming: 3 bases; J trimming: 0 bases; junction bases outside the gene matches: 3. The CDR3 runs 16 residues. In DNA form, the CDR3 reads TGTGCCAGCAGTGAGACAGGGGTTGCGAACACCGGGGAGCTGTTTTTT. This gives the protein CASSETGVANTGELFF.

In DNA form, the CDR3 reads TGTGCCAGCAGTACGGAAGGCTACGAGCAGTACTTC. This sequence encodes CASSTEGYEQYF. This chain links TRBV28 with TRBJ2-7; no clear D. Trimming removed 5 bases at V and 3 bases at J, with 8 bases between. CDR1 and CDR2 (germline): MDHEN, SYDVKM. The CDR3 has 12 amino acids.

The J gene is TRBJ2-7, the V gene TRBV5-4, with 14 bases fitting TRBD2. V lost 0 bases, J lost 9 bases, and 2 bases stayed unmatched. The CDR3 spans 14 residues. Germline V gene data show CDR1 as SGHNT and CDR2 as YYREEE (reference sequence). The chain's CDR3 is CASSLDGLAGGQYF. The CDR3 nucleotides read TGTGCCAGCAGCTTGGACGGACTAGCGGGAGGGCAGTACTTC.

The J gene is TRBJ2-7, the V gene TRBV29-1; 7 positions match TRBD1. Per the germline V gene, CDR1 is SQVTM and CDR2 is ANQGSEA. Trimming removed 7 bases from V and 5 bases from J; junction bases left unmatched: 11. The CDR3 runs to 13 residues. The CDR3 DNA sequence: TGCAGCGCAGAGGGACAGATTGGGCACGAGCAGTACTTC. It codes for CSAEGQIGHEQYF.

The rearrangement uses TRBV4-1 and TRBJ2-7; D gene unclear. V lost 1 base and J lost 3, with 16 bases in between. Germline values: CDR1 MGHRA, CDR2 YSYEKL. The CDR3 covers 16 residues. CDR3 in amino acids: CASSQVSGTAGYEQYF. CDR3 nucleotides: TGCGCCAGCAGCCAAGTATCAGGAACTGCCGGCTACGAGCAGTACTTC.

The gene calls are TRBV18 and TRBJ1-4; 8 bases align to TRBD1. In germline, CDR1 is KGHSH, CDR2 LQKENI. This CDR3 region has 18 residues. The V segment lost 3 bases and the J segment 3 bases; nucleotides outside the gene matches: 12. The CDR3 region is CASSPMTGTGVPNEKLFF. Written as DNA, the CDR3 is TGTGCCAGCTCACCGATGACCGGGACAGGAGTCCCTAATGAAAAACTGTTTTTT. Based on the CDR3 plus reference TRBV18 and TRBJ1-4, the full variable domain is NAGVMQNPRHLVRRRGQEARLRCSPMKGHSHVYWYRQLPEEGLKFMVYLQKENIIDESGMPKERFSAEFPKEGPSILRIQQVVRGDSAAYFCASSPMTGTGVPNEKLFFGSGTQLSVL.

This sequence joins TRBV5-4 and TRBJ2-3; D is undetermined. Germline V gene data show CDR1 as SGHNT and CDR2 as YYREEE (reference sequence). The CDR3 spans 12 residues. Between the trimmed V and J ends, which lost 3 bases and 4 bases, there was a span of 6 bases. The CDR3 protein is CASSSPPDTQYF. CDR3 sequence (DNA): TGTGCCAGCAGCTCCCCCCCAGATACGCAGTATTTT.

The rearrangement joins TRBV5-4 to TRBJ1-2; D is ambiguous. V lost 2 bases and J lost 5, with 16 bases in between. This CDR3 spans 15 amino acids. Germline V gene data show CDR1 as SGHNT and CDR2 as YYREEE (reference sequence). CDR3 nucleotide sequence: TGTGCCAGCAGCTTAGGCCTGGAGGGAGCATATGGCTACACCTTC. Translation gives CASSLGLEGAYGYTF.

The V and J genes are TRBV28 and TRBJ2-7, with 13 bases that match TRBD2. V trimming: 4 bases; J trimming: 4 bases; junction bases outside the gene matches: 7. The CDR3 loop spans 16 amino acids. Looked up from germline, CDR1 is MDHEN and CDR2 is SYDVKM. The CDR3 reads CASSSPGTSGKYEQYF. Written as DNA, the CDR3 is TGTGCCAGCAGTTCTCCCGGGACTAGCGGGAAATACGAGCAGTACTTC.

The J gene is TRBJ1-1, the V gene TRBV6-5, with TRBD1 as a possible D gene (5 bases). Germline CDR1 MNHEY, CDR2 SVGAGI. There are 15 residues in the CDR3. Between the trimmed V and J ends, which lost 5 bases and 4 bases, there was a span of 17 bases. The CDR3 DNA follows: TGTGCCAGCAGTCGCCACGCGGGGGAGGGCACTGAAGCTTTCTTT. Protein sequence: CASSRHAGEGTEAFF.

CDR3 coding DNA: TGTGCCAGTATGGTTAACTATGGCTACACCTTC. Its protein is CASMVNYGYTF. V gene TRBV19 combines with J gene TRBJ1-2; no firm D call. CDR1 and CDR2 from the germline V gene are LNHDA and SQIVND (reference sequence). The CDR3 spans 11 residues. V was cut by 7 bases and J by 1 base, with 4 bases left in between.

The gene calls are TRBV5-4 and TRBJ2-2; 8 bases are shared with TRBD2. The germline gives CDR1 SGHNT, CDR2 YYREEE (reference sequence). The CDR3 is made up of 14 amino acids. Trimming cost V 5 bases and J 7 bases; bases outside gene matches: 7. As DNA, the CDR3 is TGTGCCAGCAGTCTCCGGGAGGGGATCGGGGAGCTGTTTTTT. Its translation is CASSLREGIGELFF.

The chain combines TRBV13 with TRBJ2-7, with TRBD1 identical over 7 bases. Germline CDR1 is PRHDT and CDR2 is FYEKMQ (reference sequence). This CDR3 comprises 14 residues. The ends lost 8 bases at V and 7 bases at J; junction bases unmatched: 14. Here the CDR3 reads CASALGTANLEQYF. DNA of the CDR3: TGTGCCAGCGCTCTTGGGACAGCTAATTTGGAGCAGTACTTC.

This chain connects TRBV7-9 to TRBJ2-2, with a tentative D call TRBD2 (5 bases). With 2 bases removed from V and 4 bases from J, the gap between germline ends came to 14 bases. From germline, CDR1 is SEHNR and CDR2 FQNEAQ (reference sequence). The CDR3 has 16 amino acids. The CDR3 reads CASSLSRSTTTGELFF. CDR3 sequence (DNA): TGTGCCAGCAGCTTATCTAGATCGACTACCACCGGGGAGCTGTTTTTT.

The CDR3 reads CASRLTQPPIAGEVRDTQYF. The CDR3 DNA reads as TGTGCAAGTCGCTTAACACAACCCCCCATAGCGGGAGAGGTTAGAGATACGCAGTATTTT. V is TRBV12-2 and J is TRBJ2-3; the table's TRBD2 call for D was not verified on the DNA. TRBV12-2 is labeled a pseudogene. CDR3 size: 20 residues.

This chain connects TRBV29-1 to TRBJ2-3, with no clear D. Trimming removed 3 bases at V and 2 bases at J, with 3 bases between. The CDR3 contains 11 residues. Germline-derived CDR1 and CDR2 are SQVTM and ANQGSEA. CDR3 sequence (DNA): TGCAGCGTTGACGACACAGATACGCAGTATTTT. This sequence encodes CSVDDTDTQYF.

The rearrangement joins TRBV6-1 to TRBJ2-1; unclear D gene. Trimming stripped 7 bases from V and 4 bases from J, with 5 bases between. The CDR3 runs to 11 residues. CDR1 and CDR2 (germline): MNHNS, SASEGT. CDR3 protein: CASTQYNEQFF. The CDR3, as DNA: TGTGCCAGCACCCAGTACAATGAGCAGTTCTTC.

The gene calls are TRBV7-9 and TRBJ2-1; D is uncertain. CDR3 size: 14 residues. Germline V CDR1 and CDR2: SEHNR, FQNEAQ (reference sequence). V lost 2 bases and J lost 9, with 14 bases in between. The CDR3 here is CASSLLSGLGEQFF. The CDR3 DNA sequence: TGTGCCAGCAGCTTACTTTCCGGGCTCGGTGAGCAGTTCTTC.

The CDR3 DNA reads as TGTGCCAGCAGTCCAAACTACGGAAGTAATGGCTACACCTTC. Amino acid sequence: CASSPNYGSNGYTF. The V gene is TRBV6-1, the J gene TRBJ1-2, with D unclear. The CDR3 spans 14 residues. Germline V gene data show CDR1 as MNHNS and CDR2 as SASEGT. Trimming shortened V by 5 bases and J by 6 bases, and 16 bases separated the two germline ends.

A remark on this clone: At one end, the junction sequence differs from germline, possibly due to a read error. This specimen includes other DNA sequences encoding the same CDR3. This chain uses TRBV7-2 with TRBJ2-7, with 8 bases lining up with TRBD1. This CDR3 region has 14 residues. Germline CDR1 and CDR2: SGHTA and FQGNSA. The CDR3 is CASSLGQGVYEQYF. In DNA, the CDR3 is TGTGCCAGCAGTTTAGGACAGGGTGTATACGAGCAGTACTTC.

The chain has TRBV6-5 and TRBJ2-1; D is ambiguous. The germline CDR1 and CDR2 sequences are MNHEY and SVGAGI. The CDR3 length is 13 residues. The ends were cut back, 2 bases at V and 7 bases at J, with 9 bases in the middle. DNA of the CDR3: TGTGCCAGCAGTTACAGAGTGAGAAATGAGCAGTTCTTC. Its translation is CASSYRVRNEQFF.

J is TRBJ2-6 and V is TRBV7-2; a possible D gene is TRBD2 (6 bases). The V and J ends lost 3 bases and 2 bases respectively, with 8 bases between them. The CDR3 contains 15 residues. Per germline, CDR1 SGHTA and CDR2 FQGNSA. CDR3: CASSFGGPGANVLTF. CDR3 DNA sequence: TGTGCCAGCAGCTTTGGAGGGCCTGGGGCCAACGTCCTGACTTTC.

This chain connects TRBV10-2 to TRBJ2-7, with 8 bases matching TRBD2. The V segment lost 6 bases and the J segment 4 bases; nucleotides outside the gene matches: 8. Germline CDR1 WSHSY, CDR2 SAAADI. The CDR3 consists of 14 residues. In DNA, the CDR3 is TGCGCCAGCAGACTAGCGGCCAAGAATTACGAGCAGTACTTC. Protein: CASRLAAKNYEQYF.

CDR3 bases: TGTGCCAGCTCACCACCAAATCGTTTCTCTGGGGCCAACGTCCTGACTTTC. Encoded protein: CASSPPNRFSGANVLTF. The chain joins TRBV18 to TRBJ2-6, with D hard to call. V was clipped by 0 bases and J by 0 bases, with 9 bases between them. Germline CDR1 reads KGHSH; CDR2 reads LQKENI. There are 17 residues in the CDR3.

The chain couples TRBV10-2 to TRBJ2-7; the D is unclear. V was trimmed by 6 bases and J by 0 bases, leaving 12 bases between them. The CDR3 runs to 14 residues. CDR1 and CDR2 (germline): WSHSY, SAAADI. CDR3 in DNA: TGCGCCAGCAGGGACGCCGGAACCTCCTACGAGCAGTACTTC. Protein: CASRDAGTSYEQYF.

Details on this clone: In the same sample, other DNA sequences code for this CDR3. The chain couples TRBV5-1 to TRBJ2-6; 7 bases agree with TRBD1. The CDR3 spans 16 residues. V lost 4 bases to trimming and J lost 0 bases; unmatched junction nucleotides: 4. Per the germline V gene, CDR1 is SGHRS and CDR2 is YFSETQ. The CDR3 reads CASSLGQSSGANVLTF. DNA of the CDR3: TGCGCCAGCAGCCTGGGACAGTCCTCTGGGGCCAACGTCCTGACTTTC. Complete variable domain (other parts from reference TRBV5-1 and TRBJ2-6): KAGVTQTPRYLIKTRGQQVTLSCSPISGHRSVSWYQQTPGQGLQFLFEYFSETQRNKGNFPGRFSGRQFSNSRSEMNVSTLELGDSALYLCASSLGQSSGANVLTFGAGSRLTVL.

This chain uses TRBV19 with TRBJ2-2, with 8 bases matching TRBD2. V was clipped by 1 base and J by 7 bases; unmatched bases: 8. Germline V gene sequence: CDR1 LNHDA, CDR2 SQIVND (reference sequence). The CDR3 has 16 residues. The CDR3 DNA follows: TGTGCCAGTAGTATAGCAGCGGGAGCTATAGGCGGGGAGCTGTTTTTT. Translating gives CASSIAAGAIGGELFF.